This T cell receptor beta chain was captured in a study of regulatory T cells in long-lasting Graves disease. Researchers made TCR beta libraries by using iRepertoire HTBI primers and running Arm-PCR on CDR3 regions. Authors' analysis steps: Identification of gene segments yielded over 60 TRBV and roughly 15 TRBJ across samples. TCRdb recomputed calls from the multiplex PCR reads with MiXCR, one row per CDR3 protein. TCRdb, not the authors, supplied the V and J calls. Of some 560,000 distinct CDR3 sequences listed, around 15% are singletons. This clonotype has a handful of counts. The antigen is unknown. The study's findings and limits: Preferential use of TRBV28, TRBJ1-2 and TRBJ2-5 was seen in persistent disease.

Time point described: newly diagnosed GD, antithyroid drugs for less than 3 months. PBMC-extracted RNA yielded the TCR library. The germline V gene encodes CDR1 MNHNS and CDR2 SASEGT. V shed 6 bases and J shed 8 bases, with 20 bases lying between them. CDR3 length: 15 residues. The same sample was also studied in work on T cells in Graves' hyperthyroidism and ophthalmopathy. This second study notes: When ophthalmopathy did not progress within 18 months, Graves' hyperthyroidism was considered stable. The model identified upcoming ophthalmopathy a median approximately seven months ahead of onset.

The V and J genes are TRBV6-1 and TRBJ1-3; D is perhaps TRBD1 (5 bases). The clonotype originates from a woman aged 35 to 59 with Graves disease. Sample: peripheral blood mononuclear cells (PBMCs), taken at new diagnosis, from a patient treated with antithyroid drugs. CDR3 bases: TGTGCCAGCAGGCAGGGACTCCACGGGAAGGACACCATATATTTT. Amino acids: CASRQGLHGKDTIYF.